This T cell receptor (beta chain) stems from a study of CD8 T cells in Susac syndrome. Study-level information: Patients with Susac syndrome were therapy-naive, on corticosteroids, or on intravenous immunoglobulin alone at the time that blood was drawn. Findings and caveats of the study: The study's TCR sequencing and HLA analysis covered a relatively small number of individuals, and the study acknowledged this.

V gave up 0 bases and J gave up 1 base, with 6 bases separating them. The CDR3 is made up of 13 amino acids. Germline V CDR1 and CDR2: DFQATT, SNEGSKA (reference sequence). CD8+ and CD4+ T cells from blood underwent TCR beta sequencing. Note on this clonotype: Its antigen remains unidentified.

Random hexamers served to reverse transcribe roughly 0.45 to 1 ug RNA. The CDR3 of TCR beta was amplified by immunoSEQ multiplex PCR across 54 Vbeta and 13 Jbeta. TCRdb called the immunoSEQ multiplex PCR reads again in MiXCR, with one record for every CDR3 protein. The sample has more than 85,000 distinct CDR3 sequences, about 94% seen once. Sequencing input: CD4+ T cells from PBMCs. The source is a human donor with Susac syndrome. V usage is TRBV20-1 and J usage is TRBJ1-2; D gene unclear. The CDR3 nucleotides are TGCAGTGCTAGAGAAGCCAGTAACTATGGCTACACCTTC. Residues: CSAREASNYGYTF.